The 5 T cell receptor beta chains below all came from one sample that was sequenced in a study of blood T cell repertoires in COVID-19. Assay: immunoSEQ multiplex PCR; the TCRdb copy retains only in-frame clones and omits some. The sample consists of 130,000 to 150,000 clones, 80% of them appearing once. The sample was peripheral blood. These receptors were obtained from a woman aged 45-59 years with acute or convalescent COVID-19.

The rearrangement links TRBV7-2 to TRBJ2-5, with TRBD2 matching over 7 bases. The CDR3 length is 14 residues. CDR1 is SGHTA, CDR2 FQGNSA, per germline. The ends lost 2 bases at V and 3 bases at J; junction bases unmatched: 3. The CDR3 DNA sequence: TGTGCCAGCAGCTTACCGAGCGGGGAAGAGACCCAGTACTTC. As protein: CASSLPSGEETQYF.

CDR3 DNA sequence: TGTGCCAGCAGCTTTACTACAGGGAGCTCTGAAGCTTTCTTT. It encodes CASSFTTGSSEAFF. The chain is built from TRBV7-2 and TRBJ1-1, with D possibly being TRBD1 (6 bases). There are 14 residues in the CDR3. The germline V and J ends were trimmed by 3 bases and 6 bases, with 14 bases remaining between them. Germline CDR1 SGHTA, CDR2 FQGNSA.

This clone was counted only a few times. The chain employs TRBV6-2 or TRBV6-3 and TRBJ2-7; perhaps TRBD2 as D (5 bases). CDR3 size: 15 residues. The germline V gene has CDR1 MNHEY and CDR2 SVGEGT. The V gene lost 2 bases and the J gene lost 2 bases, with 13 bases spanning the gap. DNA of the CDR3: TGTGCCAGCAGTTACGGGCTAGCTTGGGCCTACGAGCAGTACTTC. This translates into CASSYGLAWAYEQYF.

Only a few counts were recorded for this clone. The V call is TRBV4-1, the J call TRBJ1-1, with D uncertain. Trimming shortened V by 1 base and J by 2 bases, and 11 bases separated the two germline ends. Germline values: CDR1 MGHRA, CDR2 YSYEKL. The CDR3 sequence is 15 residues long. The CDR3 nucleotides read TGCGCCAGCAGCCAAGTAGACGGGTTAAACACTGAAGCTTTCTTT. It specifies CASSQVDGLNTEAFF.

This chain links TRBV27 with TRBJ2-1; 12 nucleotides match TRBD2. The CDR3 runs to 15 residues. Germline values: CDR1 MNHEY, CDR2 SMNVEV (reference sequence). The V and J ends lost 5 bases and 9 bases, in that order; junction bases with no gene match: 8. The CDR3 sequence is CASSGWTSGVGEQFF. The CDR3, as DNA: TGTGCCAGCAGTGGTTGGACTAGCGGGGTTGGTGAGCAGTTCTTC.